This T cell receptor (beta chain) was documented in a study of T cell responses to AZD1222 COVID-19 vaccine. CDR3 length equals 14 residues. V lost 1 base and J lost 6; bases outside the gene matches: 2. CDR1 SGHTA and CDR2 FQGTGA come from the germline V gene. This clone was observed a few times. The protocol was immunoSEQ multiplex PCR, while the TCRdb copy is restricted to in-frame clones and leaves out a portion. The profile shows around 110,000 clones, over 75% of them singletons. The clonotype originates from an adult in good health. V is TRBV7-3 and J is TRBJ2-2; 7 bases are a match to TRBD2. Sequencing used peripheral blood, obtained on day 0 of MenACWY control vaccination. The DNA of the CDR3 is TGTGCCAGCAGCTTAATGACTAGCCCCGGGGAGCTGTTTTTT. Translated, it gives CASSLMTSPGELFF.